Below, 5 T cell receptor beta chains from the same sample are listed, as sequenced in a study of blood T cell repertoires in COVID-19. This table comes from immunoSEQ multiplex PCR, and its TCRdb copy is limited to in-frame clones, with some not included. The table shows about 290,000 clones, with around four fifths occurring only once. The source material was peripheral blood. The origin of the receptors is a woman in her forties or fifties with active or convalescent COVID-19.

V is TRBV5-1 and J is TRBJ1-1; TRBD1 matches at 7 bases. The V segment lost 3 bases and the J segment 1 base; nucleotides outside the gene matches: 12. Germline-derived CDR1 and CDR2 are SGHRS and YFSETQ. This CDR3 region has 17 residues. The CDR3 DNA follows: TGCGCCAGCAGCTGGGGCACGACAGGGAACGCGAACACTGAAGCTTTCTTT. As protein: CASSWGTTGNANTEAFF.

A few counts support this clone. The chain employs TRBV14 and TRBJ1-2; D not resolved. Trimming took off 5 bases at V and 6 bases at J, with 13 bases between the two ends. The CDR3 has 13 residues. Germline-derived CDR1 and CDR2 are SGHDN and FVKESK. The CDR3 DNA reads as TGTGCCAGCAGCTTTACATATAAAAATGGCTACACCTTC. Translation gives CASSFTYKNGYTF.

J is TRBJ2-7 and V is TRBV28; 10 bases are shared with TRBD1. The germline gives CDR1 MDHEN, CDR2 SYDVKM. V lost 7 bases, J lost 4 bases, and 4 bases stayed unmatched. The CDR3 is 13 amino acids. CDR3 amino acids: CASTTGGKYEQYF. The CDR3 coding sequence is TGTGCCAGCACGACAGGGGGCAAGTACGAGCAGTACTTC.

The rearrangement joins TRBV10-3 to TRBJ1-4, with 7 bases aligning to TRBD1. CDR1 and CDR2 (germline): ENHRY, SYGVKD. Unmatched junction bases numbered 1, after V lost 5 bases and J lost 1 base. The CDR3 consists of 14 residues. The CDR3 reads CAISRDRTNEKLFF. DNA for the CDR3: TGTGCCATCAGTCGGGACAGAACTAATGAAAAACTGTTTTTT.

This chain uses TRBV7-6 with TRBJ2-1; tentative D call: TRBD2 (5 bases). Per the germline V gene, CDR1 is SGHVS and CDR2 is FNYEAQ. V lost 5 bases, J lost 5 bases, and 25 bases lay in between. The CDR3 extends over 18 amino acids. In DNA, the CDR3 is TGTGCCAGCAGCACAAGAGGACGGTCTCGGGGAAGTCACAATGAGCAGTTCTTC. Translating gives CASSTRGRSRGSHNEQFF. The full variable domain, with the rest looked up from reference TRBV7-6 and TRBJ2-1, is GAGVSQSPRYKVTKRGQDVALRCDPISGHVSLYWYRQALGQGPEFLTYFNYEAQQDKSGLPNDRFSAERPEGSISTLTIQRTEQRDSAMYRCASSTRGRSRGSHNEQFFGPGTRLTVL.